These T cell receptor beta chains were read from a single sample in a study of cytomegalovirus exposure and HLA in healthy donors. Generated by immunoSEQ multiplex PCR, the TCRdb table keeps only in-frame clones and is missing some. The sample includes about 69,000 clones, less than 75% of them seen just once. Sequencing was done on a sample of PBMCs. Every receptor here comes from a woman younger than 45 in good health and CMV-seronegative. Each CDR3 is given with its conserved first and last residue. The order of the fields is V gene, D gene, J gene, clone size, CDR3 DNA, CDR3 protein. D genes are given only for firm matches. Size values are once, few and many counts, or a class for expanded clones, and some rows have none.

V: TRBV13; D: TRBD2; J: TRBJ2-3; size: .; DNA: TGTGCCAGCAGCTTTCGTACTAGCGGGGCACGAGATACGCAGTATTTT; CDR3: CASSFRTSGARDTQYF
V: TRBV7-3; D: TRBD1; J: TRBJ2-5; size: .; DNA: TGTGCCAGCTCCGGACAGGGGTTGGGGACCCAGTACTTC; CDR3: CASSGQGLGTQYF
V: TRBV5-4; D: TRBD1; J: TRBJ1-1; size: few; DNA: TGTGCCAGCAGCGACAGGGCTAATACGCCTGAAGCTTTCTTT; CDR3: CASSDRANTPEAFF
V: TRBV30; D: TRBD2; J: TRBJ2-7; size: .; DNA: TGTGCCTGGAGGGAGAAGGGGAGGGGCCGCTACGAGCAGTACTTC; CDR3: CAWREKGRGRYEQYF
V: TRBV2; D: .; J: TRBJ1-1; size: few; DNA: TGTGCCAGCAGGGCGACAGGAGCCACTGAAGCTTTCTTT; CDR3: CASRATGATEAFF
V: TRBV2; D: .; J: TRBJ1-2; size: .; DNA: TGTGCCAGCACGGAGACTAACTATGGCTACACCTTC; CDR3: CASTETNYGYTF
V: TRBV18; D: TRBD1; J: TRBJ1-3; size: few; DNA: TGTGCCAGCTCACAGGGACAGGGGGCCTCTGGAAACACCATATATTTT; CDR3: CASSQGQGASGNTIYF
V: TRBV7-3; D: TRBD2; J: TRBJ2-7; size: .; DNA: TGTGCCAGCAGCCTCCTAGCGGGGGGTTCCGAGCAGTACTTC; CDR3: CASSLLAGGSEQYF
V: TRBV5-1; D: .; J: TRBJ2-7; size: few; DNA: TGCGCCAGCAGCTGGGACTTGAGCTCCTACGAGCAGTACTTC; CDR3: CASSWDLSSYEQYF
V: TRBV14; D: .; J: TRBJ2-2; size: .; DNA: TGTGCCAGCAGCCAGGAGCCAGGGGCTTTTACCGGGGAGCTGTTTTTT; CDR3: CASSQEPGAFTGELFF
V: TRBV9; D: TRBD2; J: TRBJ2-3; size: .; DNA: TGTGCCAGCAGCGTAGTATCTAGCGGGGGCCCAGCCTATACGCAGTATTTT; CDR3: CASSVVSSGGPAYTQYF
V: TRBV5-1; D: TRBD1; J: TRBJ1-6; size: .; DNA: TGCGCCAGCAGCTTGGGGGGACAGGGGAATTCACCCCTCCACTTT; CDR3: CASSLGGQGNSPLHF
V: TRBV4-1; D: TRBD2; J: TRBJ2-2; size: .; DNA: TGCGCCAGCAGCCTACTAGCGGGGGGGGACACCGGGGAGCTGTTTTTT; CDR3: CASSLLAGGDTGELFF
V: TRBV2; D: TRBD1; J: TRBJ1-2; size: .; DNA: TGTGCCAGCACGAGACAGGGCCAGGGCTACACCTTC; CDR3: CASTRQGQGYTF
V: TRBV2; D: .; J: TRBJ1-2; size: .; DNA: TGTGCCAGCAGTGAAAATACAGGGCCTGGCTACACCTTC; CDR3: CASSENTGPGYTF
V: TRBV6-5; D: TRBD1; J: TRBJ1-2; size: .; DNA: TGTGCCAGCAGTTACTACGGGACAGGGGGCCTAAATGGCTACACCTTC; CDR3: CASSYYGTGGLNGYTF
V: TRBV9; D: TRBD1; J: TRBJ1-4; size: few; DNA: TGTGCCAGCAGCTTCACAGGACAGGGCGGGGAAAAACTGTTTTTT; CDR3: CASSFTGQGGEKLFF
V: TRBV11-2; D: .; J: TRBJ2-3; size: .; DNA: TGTGCCAGCAGCTTAAGGACAGCTCTAAGCACAGATACGCAGTATTTT; CDR3: CASSLRTALSTDTQYF
V: TRBV2; D: .; J: TRBJ2-7; size: .; DNA: TGTGCCAGCAGTTTGACAACCTTTCCCCTTTACGAGCAGTACTTC; CDR3: CASSLTTFPLYEQYF
V: TRBV28; D: TRBD1; J: TRBJ1-2; size: .; DNA: TGTGCCAGCGGACAGGGAAGGAATGGCTACACCTTC; CDR3: CASGQGRNGYTF
V: TRBV7-3; D: .; J: TRBJ1-1; size: .; DNA: TGTGCCAGCAGCCCAAGGGGGGGCACTCTTAACACTGAAGCTTTCTTT; CDR3: CASSPRGGTLNTEAFF
V: TRBV28; D: .; J: TRBJ1-5; size: .; DNA: TGTGCCAGCACATTTGTCGGTTTCAGCAATCAGCCCCAGCATTTT; CDR3: CASTFVGFSNQPQHF
V: TRBV21-1; D: .; J: TRBJ2-5; size: .; DNA: TGTGCCAGCAGCAATGAAAATGGTCGGACAGATCAAGAGACCCAGTACTTC; CDR3: CASSNENGRTDQETQYF
V: TRBV6-1; D: TRBD2; J: TRBJ2-1; size: .; DNA: TGTGCCAGCAGTGAACTAGCGGGGGGCAATGAGCAGTTCTTC; CDR3: CASSELAGGNEQFF
V: TRBV5-1; D: .; J: TRBJ2-7; size: .; DNA: TGCGCCAGCAGCTTGTCATCAGGGCAGGAAGGCGAGCAGTACTTC; CDR3: CASSLSSGQEGEQYF
V: TRBV18; D: .; J: TRBJ2-1; size: .; DNA: TGTGCCAGCTCACCAGCTGCCGGGAATGAGCAGTTCTTC; CDR3: CASSPAAGNEQFF
V: TRBV19; D: .; J: TRBJ1-2; size: .; DNA: TGTGCCAGTACCGGACAGAACTATGGCTACACCTTC; CDR3: CASTGQNYGYTF
V: TRBV14; D: TRBD1; J: TRBJ1-2; size: .; DNA: TGTGCCAGCAGCCGGACCTCGGACAGGGGCCACTATGGCTACACCTTC; CDR3: CASSRTSDRGHYGYTF
V: TRBV6-6; D: .; J: TRBJ1-1; size: .; DNA: TGTGCCAGCGGTCGAGACACTGAAGCTTTCTTT; CDR3: CASGRDTEAFF
V: TRBV11-1; D: TRBD1; J: TRBJ2-7; size: .; DNA: TGTGCCAGCAGCTCAAGACAGGGGGCTTACGAGCAGTACTTC; CDR3: CASSSRQGAYEQYF
V: TRBV9; D: TRBD2; J: TRBJ2-1; size: few; DNA: TGTGCCAGCAGCCTGGCGGGGGGGCCCAGTGAGCAGTTCTTC; CDR3: CASSLAGGPSEQFF
V: TRBV5-1; D: .; J: TRBJ2-7; size: .; DNA: TGCGCCAGCAGCTTCCAGGTGGGGCCTACCTACGAGCAGTACTTC; CDR3: CASSFQVGPTYEQYF
V: TRBV7-9; D: .; J: TRBJ2-2; size: .; DNA: TGTGCCAGCAGCTTAGTTCCGGGATCAGAATACACCGGGGAGCTGTTTTTT; CDR3: CASSLVPGSEYTGELFF
V: TRBV19; D: .; J: TRBJ2-5; size: .; DNA: TGTGCCAGTAGTGTCTTGGGGGGCCAAGAGACCCAGTACTTC; CDR3: CASSVLGGQETQYF
V: TRBV7-9; D: .; J: TRBJ1-5; size: .; DNA: TGTGCCAGCAGCCCCCGCCAGGGCGACCAGCCCCAGCATTTT; CDR3: CASSPRQGDQPQHF
V: TRBV2; D: .; J: TRBJ2-7; size: few; DNA: TGTGCCAGCGCTAGATACGAGCAGTACTTC; CDR3: CASARYEQYF
V: TRBV5-4; D: .; J: TRBJ1-1; size: .; DNA: TGTGCCAGCAGCTTGGCGGGCTTGGGGGCAGGGATGAACACTGAAGCTTTCTTT; CDR3: CASSLAGLGAGMNTEAFF
V: TRBV5-1; D: TRBD1; J: TRBJ1-3; size: once; DNA: TGCGCCAGCAGCTGGGACAGGGGAGGAGGAAACACCATATATTTT; CDR3: CASSWDRGGGNTIYF
V: TRBV11-2; D: .; J: TRBJ2-7; size: .; DNA: TGTGCCAGCACCTACGGGGATATTTCGGAGCAGTACTTC; CDR3: CASTYGDISEQYF
V: TRBV2; D: .; J: TRBJ2-1; size: .; DNA: TGTGCCAGCAGGTTCAGGGGCAATGAGCAGTTCTTC; CDR3: CASRFRGNEQFF
V: TRBV7-2; D: .; J: TRBJ2-1; size: .; DNA: TGTGCCAGCAGCTTCAGGCTCCCTCGCGATGAGCAGTTCTTC; CDR3: CASSFRLPRDEQFF
V: TRBV15; D: TRBD2; J: TRBJ2-1; size: .; DNA: TGTGCCACCAGCCTGATGGGGCGGGGGGGCTCTGAGCAGTTCTTC; CDR3: CATSLMGRGGSEQFF
V: TRBV6-5; D: .; J: TRBJ2-7; size: .; DNA: TGTGCCAGCAGTTACTCGGGGCGGTCGGCCTACGAGCAGTACTTC; CDR3: CASSYSGRSAYEQYF
V: TRBV9; D: TRBD1; J: TRBJ1-3; size: .; DNA: TGTGCCAGCAGCGCCGGGGACAGCTCTGGAAACACCATATATTTT; CDR3: CASSAGDSSGNTIYF
V: TRBV28; D: TRBD1; J: TRBJ1-1; size: .; DNA: TGTGCCAGCAGTTTCGGGGACAGGCCGAACACTGAAGCTTTCTTT; CDR3: CASSFGDRPNTEAFF
V: TRBV7-2; D: TRBD1; J: TRBJ1-2; size: .; DNA: TGTGCCAGCAGCTTTTCCGGGACAGGGGTCGGTGGCTACACCTTC; CDR3: CASSFSGTGVGGYTF
V: TRBV30; D: TRBD2; J: TRBJ2-7; size: .; DNA: TGTGCAACCCGTGGGGGGGGGATGTACGAGCAGTACTTC; CDR3: CATRGGGMYEQYF
V: TRBV19; D: TRBD1; J: TRBJ2-3; size: .; DNA: TGTGCCAGTAGTACCCGGGACAGGCTGAGCACAGATACGCAGTATTTT; CDR3: CASSTRDRLSTDTQYF
V: TRBV30; D: .; J: TRBJ2-5; size: .; DNA: TGTGCCTGGAGTGTTAGCCAAGAGACCCAGTACTTC; CDR3: CAWSVSQETQYF
V: TRBV6-5; D: .; J: TRBJ2-7; size: .; DNA: TGTGCCAGCAGCCCCTACAGCGGATACGAGCAGTACTTC; CDR3: CASSPYSGYEQYF
V: TRBV6-4; D: .; J: TRBJ2-1; size: .; DNA: TGTGCCAGCAGTGACCGGGACTACAATGAGCAGTTCTTC; CDR3: CASSDRDYNEQFF